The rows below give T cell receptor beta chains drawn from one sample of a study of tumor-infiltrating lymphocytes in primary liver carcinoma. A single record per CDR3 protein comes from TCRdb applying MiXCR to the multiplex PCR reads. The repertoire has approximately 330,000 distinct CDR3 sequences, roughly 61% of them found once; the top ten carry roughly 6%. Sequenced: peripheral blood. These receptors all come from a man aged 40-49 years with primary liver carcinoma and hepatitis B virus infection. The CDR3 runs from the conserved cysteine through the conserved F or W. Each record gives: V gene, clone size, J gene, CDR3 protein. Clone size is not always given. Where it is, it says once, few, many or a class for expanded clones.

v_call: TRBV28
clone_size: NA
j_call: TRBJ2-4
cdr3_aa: CASSSGTRPTQYF

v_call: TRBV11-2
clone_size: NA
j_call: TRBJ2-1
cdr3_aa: CSSSLAGYYNEQFF

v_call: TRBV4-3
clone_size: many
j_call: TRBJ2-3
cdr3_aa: CASSQDGVAVTDTQYF

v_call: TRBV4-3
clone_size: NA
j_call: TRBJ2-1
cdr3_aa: CATSQEDGSSYNEQFF

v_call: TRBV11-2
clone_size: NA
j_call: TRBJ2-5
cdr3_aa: CASSRHLRETQYF

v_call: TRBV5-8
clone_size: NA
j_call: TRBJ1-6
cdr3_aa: CASSRLSPLHF

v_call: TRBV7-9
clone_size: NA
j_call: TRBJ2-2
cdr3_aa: CASSLGGTYTGKLFF

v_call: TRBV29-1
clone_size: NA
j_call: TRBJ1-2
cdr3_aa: CSVWDPGQDYCYNF

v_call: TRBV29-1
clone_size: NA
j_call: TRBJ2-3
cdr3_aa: CSVEVAGVGADTQYF

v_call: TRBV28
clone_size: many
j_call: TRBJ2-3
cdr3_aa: CASSPYKTGTSTDTQYF

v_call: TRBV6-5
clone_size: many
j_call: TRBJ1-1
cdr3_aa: CASSLTWTTNTEAFF

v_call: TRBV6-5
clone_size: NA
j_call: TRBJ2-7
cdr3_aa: CSSSLSGQGREQYF

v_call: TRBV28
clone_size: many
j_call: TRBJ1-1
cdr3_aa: CASLVRTEAFF

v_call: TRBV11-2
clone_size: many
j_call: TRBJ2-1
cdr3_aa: CASSSLTGLGGYNEQFF

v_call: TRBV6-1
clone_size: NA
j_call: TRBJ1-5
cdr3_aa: CTSSKDRSNQPQHF

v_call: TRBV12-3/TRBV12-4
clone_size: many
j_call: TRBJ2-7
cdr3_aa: CASGQGIYEQYF

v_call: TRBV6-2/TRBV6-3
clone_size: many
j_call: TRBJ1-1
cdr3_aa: CASSETGENTEAFF

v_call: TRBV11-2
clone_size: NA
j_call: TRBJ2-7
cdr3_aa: CARSPRSGGYEQYF

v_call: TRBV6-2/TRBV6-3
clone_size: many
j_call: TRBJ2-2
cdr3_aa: CASSYFWTPTNTGELFF

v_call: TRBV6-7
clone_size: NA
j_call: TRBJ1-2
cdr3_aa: CASNYQPWTLGYGYTF

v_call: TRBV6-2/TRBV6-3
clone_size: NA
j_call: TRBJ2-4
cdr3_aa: CASSPPLRRALAKNIQYF

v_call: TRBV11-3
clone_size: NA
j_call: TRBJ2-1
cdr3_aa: CASILETPSGLAYNGQFF

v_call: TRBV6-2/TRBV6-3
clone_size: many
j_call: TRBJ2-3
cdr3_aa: CASNAPQGDTQYF

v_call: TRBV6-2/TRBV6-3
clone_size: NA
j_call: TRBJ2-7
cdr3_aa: CAGDDRAYEQYF

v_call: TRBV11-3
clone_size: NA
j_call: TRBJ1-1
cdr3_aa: CGGNAQGMDTEAFF

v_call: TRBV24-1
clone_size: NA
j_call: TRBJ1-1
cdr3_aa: CATSDLVGEAFF

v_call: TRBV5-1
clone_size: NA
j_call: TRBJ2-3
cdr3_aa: CASSTQTTDTQYF

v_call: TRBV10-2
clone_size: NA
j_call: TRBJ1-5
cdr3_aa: CAGRSRNSNQPQHF

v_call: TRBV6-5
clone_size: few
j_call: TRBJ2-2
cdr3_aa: CASSYLAGGSTGELFF

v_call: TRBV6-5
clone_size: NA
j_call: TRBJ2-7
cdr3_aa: CASSLIAGKTYEQYF

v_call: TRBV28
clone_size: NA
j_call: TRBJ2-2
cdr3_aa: CASRGDRGRTGELFF

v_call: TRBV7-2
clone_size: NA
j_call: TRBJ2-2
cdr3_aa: CASSLIVSYLNTGELFF

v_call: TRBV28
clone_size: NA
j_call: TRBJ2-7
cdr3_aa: CASSPGGNLYYEQYF

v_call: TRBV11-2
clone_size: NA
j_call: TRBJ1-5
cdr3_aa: CASSLEDRGCQPQHF

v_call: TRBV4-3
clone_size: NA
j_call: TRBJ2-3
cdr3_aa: CASSQQTVGSSTDKQYF

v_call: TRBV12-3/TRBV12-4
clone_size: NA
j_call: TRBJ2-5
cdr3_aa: CASSYPGTVQETQYF

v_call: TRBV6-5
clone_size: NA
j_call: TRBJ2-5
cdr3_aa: CASSYQPPGGGETQYF

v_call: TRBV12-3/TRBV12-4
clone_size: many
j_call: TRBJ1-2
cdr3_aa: CASSLARRPYGYTF

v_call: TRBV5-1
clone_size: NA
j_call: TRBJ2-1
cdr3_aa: CASSLTRDYNEQFF

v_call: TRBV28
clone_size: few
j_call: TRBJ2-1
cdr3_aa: CASTYRSSYNEQFF

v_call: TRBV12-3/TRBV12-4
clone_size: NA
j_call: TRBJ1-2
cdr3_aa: CASSDDRDYDYTF

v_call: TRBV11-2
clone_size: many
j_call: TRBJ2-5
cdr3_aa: CASSLGEGQYF

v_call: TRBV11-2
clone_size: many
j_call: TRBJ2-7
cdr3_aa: CASSFIGQFYEQYF

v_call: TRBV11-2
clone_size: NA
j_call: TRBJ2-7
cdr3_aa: CASSARIGPYGQYF

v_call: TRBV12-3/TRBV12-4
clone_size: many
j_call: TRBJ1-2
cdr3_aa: CASNKDLGQESPNYGYTF

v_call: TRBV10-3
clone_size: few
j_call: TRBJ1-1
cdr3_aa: CAISSGGNTEAFF

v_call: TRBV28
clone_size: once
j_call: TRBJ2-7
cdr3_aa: CASSSGVPYEQYF

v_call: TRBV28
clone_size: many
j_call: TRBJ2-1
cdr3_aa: CASSLDIEQFF

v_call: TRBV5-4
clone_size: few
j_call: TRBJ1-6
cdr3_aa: CASSIQGLGESPLHF

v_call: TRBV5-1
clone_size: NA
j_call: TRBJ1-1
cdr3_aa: CASSLAIGGWAEAFF

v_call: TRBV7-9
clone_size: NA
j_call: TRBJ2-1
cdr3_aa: CASILDRLAGVRGEQFF